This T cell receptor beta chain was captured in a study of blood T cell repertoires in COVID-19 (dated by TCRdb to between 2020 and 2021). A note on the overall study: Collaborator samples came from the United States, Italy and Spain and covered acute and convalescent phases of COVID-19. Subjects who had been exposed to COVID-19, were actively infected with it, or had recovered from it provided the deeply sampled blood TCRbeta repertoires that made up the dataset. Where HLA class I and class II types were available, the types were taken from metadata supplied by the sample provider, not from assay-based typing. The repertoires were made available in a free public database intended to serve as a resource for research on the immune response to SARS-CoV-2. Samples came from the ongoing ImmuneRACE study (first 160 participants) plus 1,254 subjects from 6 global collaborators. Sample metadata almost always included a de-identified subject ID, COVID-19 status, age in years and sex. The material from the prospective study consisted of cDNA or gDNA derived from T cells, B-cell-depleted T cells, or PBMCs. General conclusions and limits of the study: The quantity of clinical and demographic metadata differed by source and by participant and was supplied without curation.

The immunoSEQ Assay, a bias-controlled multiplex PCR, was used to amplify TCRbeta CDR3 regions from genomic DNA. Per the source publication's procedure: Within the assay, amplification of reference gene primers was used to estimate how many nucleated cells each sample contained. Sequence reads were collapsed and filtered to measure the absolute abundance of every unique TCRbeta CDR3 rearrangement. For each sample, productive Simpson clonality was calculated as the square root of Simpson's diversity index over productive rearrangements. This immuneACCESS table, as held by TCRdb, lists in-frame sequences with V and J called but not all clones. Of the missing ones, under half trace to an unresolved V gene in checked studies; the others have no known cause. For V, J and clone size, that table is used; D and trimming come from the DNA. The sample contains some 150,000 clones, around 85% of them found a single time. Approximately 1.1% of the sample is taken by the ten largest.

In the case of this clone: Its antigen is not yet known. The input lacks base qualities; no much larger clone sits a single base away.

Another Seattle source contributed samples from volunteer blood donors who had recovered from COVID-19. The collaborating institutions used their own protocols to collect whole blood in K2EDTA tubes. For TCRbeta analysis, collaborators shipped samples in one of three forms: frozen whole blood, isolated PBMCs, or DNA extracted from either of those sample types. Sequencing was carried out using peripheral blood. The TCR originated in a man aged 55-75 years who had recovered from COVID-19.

The nucleotides read TGTGCCAGCAGCCAAGGCCGACAGGGACGACAGCCCCAGCATTTT. It encodes CASSQGRQGRQPQHF. The V gene is TRBV3-1 (or the pseudogene TRBV3-2) and the J gene is TRBJ1-5, with TRBD1 matching 7 junction bases. According to the germline V gene (reference sequence), CDR1 reads LGHDT and CDR2 reads YNNKEL. V is pruned by 1 base and J by 7 bases, leaving 7 bases of the junction without a gene match. The CDR3 has 15 amino acids, counting the end cysteine and phenylalanine. Only the CDR3 DNA is retained, 45 bases long and in frame from the first base.